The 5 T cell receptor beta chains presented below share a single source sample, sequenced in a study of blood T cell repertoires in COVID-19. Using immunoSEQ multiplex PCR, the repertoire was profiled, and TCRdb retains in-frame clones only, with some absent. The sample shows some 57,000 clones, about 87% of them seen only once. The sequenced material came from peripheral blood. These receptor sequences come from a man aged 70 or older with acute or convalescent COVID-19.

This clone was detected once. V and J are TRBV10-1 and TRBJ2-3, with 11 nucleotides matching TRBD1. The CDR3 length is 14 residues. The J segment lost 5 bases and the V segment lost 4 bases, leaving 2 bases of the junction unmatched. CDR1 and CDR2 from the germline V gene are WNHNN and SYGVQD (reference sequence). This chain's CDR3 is CASSGTGGRDTQYF. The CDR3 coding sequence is TGCGCCAGCAGTGGGACAGGGGGCAGAGATACGCAGTATTTT.

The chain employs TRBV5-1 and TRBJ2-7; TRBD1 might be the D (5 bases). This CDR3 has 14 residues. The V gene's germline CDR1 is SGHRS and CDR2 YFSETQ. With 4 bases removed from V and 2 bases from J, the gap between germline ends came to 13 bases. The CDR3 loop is CASSTITGPYEQYF. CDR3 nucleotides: TGCGCCAGCAGCACAATTACAGGCCCCTACGAGCAGTACTTC.

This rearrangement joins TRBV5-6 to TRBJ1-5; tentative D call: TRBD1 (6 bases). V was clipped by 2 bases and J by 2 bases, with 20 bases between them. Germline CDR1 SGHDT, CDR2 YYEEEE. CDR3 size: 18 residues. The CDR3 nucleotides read TGTGCCAGCAGCTTCTCCGGGATGGGGGCCAGAGGCAATCAGCCCCAGCATTTT. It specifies CASSFSGMGARGNQPQHF.

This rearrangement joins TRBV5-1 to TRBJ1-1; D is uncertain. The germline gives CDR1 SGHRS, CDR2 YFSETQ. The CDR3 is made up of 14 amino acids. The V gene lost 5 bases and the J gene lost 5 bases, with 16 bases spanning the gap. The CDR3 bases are TGCGCCAGCAGTAGGCTGGGAGAGACAACTGAAGCTTTCTTT. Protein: CASSRLGETTEAFF.

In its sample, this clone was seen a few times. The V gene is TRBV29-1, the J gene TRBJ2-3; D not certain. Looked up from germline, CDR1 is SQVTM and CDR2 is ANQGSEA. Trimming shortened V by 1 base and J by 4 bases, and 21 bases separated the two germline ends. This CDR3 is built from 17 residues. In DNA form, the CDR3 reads TGCAGCGTTGAAGGTCCCCGGAACAGCTTAAAAGCAGATACGCAGTATTTT. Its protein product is CSVEGPRNSLKADTQYF.